This entry lists 5 T cell receptor beta chains sequenced from one sample in a study of CD8 T cells in ankylosing spondylitis. MiXCR, run by TCRdb on the 5' RACE reads, gives a single entry per CDR3 protein. The table shows over 200,000 distinct CDR3 sequences, with roughly 10% occurring only once. The specimen sequenced was blood, either unsorted or a sorted T cell fraction (not recorded which). Receptor source: a male donor with ankylosing spondylitis or in good health (not recorded which).

This clonotype has a handful of counts. V and J are TRBV16 and TRBJ1-3, with D uncertain. In germline, CDR1 is KGHSY, CDR2 FQNENV. The CDR3 is made up of 14 amino acids. Trimming stripped 0 bases from V and 0 bases from J, with 3 bases between. CDR3 amino acids: CASSQSNSGNTIYF. CDR3 nucleotides: TGTGCCAGCAGCCAATCTAACTCTGGAAACACCATATATTTT.

This clonotype has ten or more counts. The chain links TRBV5-1 to TRBJ1-5, with no clear D. CDR1 is SGHRS and CDR2 is YFSETQ in the germline V gene. The CDR3 runs to 14 residues. The V end was cut by 0 bases, the J end by 7 bases, with 11 bases between. As DNA, the CDR3 is TGCGCCAGCAGCTTGGAGGCGGCAGGACAGCCCCAGCATTTT. Translation gives CASSLEAAGQPQHF.

This clonotype was observed a few times. The V call is TRBV27, the J call TRBJ1-4; D might be TRBD1 (6 bases). This CDR3 spans 13 amino acids. Germline V gene sequence: CDR1 MNHEY, CDR2 SMNVEV (reference sequence). The V gene lost 5 bases and the J gene lost 7 bases, with 11 bases spanning the gap. CDR3 residues: CASSNREGEKLFF. CDR3 sequence (DNA): TGTGCCAGCAGTAACAGGGAAGGTGAAAAACTGTTTTTT. Drawing the rest from reference TRBV27 and TRBJ1-4, the complete variable domain is EAQVTQNPRYLITVTGKKLTVTCSQNMNHEYMSWYRQDPGLGLRQIYYSMNVEVTDKGDVPEGYKVSRKEKRNFPLILESPSPNQTSLYFCASSNREGEKLFFGSGTQLSVL.

CDR3 DNA: TGCAGCGTTGAAGAGGGGGGGGGAGGAACTGAAGCTTTCTTT. Amino acid sequence: CSVEEGGGGTEAFF. The chain has TRBV29-1 and TRBJ1-1; D is possibly TRBD1 (5 bases). The length of the CDR3 is 14 residues. V gave up 0 bases and J gave up 5 bases, with 13 bases separating them. Germline V gene data show CDR1 as SQVTM and CDR2 as ANQGSEA.

This clonotype appeared many times. V and J are TRBV11-2 and TRBJ1-1, with unresolved D. V dropped 4 bases and J dropped 3 bases, with 18 bases sitting between them. Looked up from germline, CDR1 is SGHAT and CDR2 is FQNNGV. There are 16 residues in the CDR3. The CDR3, as DNA: TGTGCCAGCAGCTCAGAATTGGCAGGATTTTACACTGAAGCTTTCTTT. It specifies CASSSELAGFYTEAFF.